This section outlines one T cell receptor beta chain sequence together with its context. TCRdb itself ran the RACE reads through MiXCR, one entry per CDR3 protein. Among about 95,000 distinct CDR3 sequences, roughly 11% were seen once, and the ten largest hold approximately 3.4%. This record belongs to a study of human T cells and chemical hapten exposure. The time point is: patch test 2, 6 weeks after DPC sensitization. As to treatment: therapeutic diphenylcyclopropenone sensitization with weekly scalp DPC. The study drew its donors from alopecia patients who were 18 to 70 years old and suitable for DPC. Per the germline V gene, CDR1 is SEHNR and CDR2 is FQNEAQ (reference sequence). The CDR3 totals 16 residues. Trimming left V 5 bases short and J 3 bases short, with 16 bases between.

This chain uses TRBV7-9 with TRBJ2-2; D is perhaps TRBD1 or TRBD2 (5 bases each). The source of this sequence is a woman aged 40 to 50 with alopecia areata. Some clones in this sample may be carry-over from other donors' samples. The sequencing here drew on whole blood, taken in connection with sensitization to the hapten diphenylcyclopropenone (DPC). CDR3 sequence: CASSPSGGMYTGELFF. In nucleotides, the CDR3 is TGTGCCAGCAGCCCTTCTGGGGGAATGTACACCGGGGAGCTGTTTTTT.